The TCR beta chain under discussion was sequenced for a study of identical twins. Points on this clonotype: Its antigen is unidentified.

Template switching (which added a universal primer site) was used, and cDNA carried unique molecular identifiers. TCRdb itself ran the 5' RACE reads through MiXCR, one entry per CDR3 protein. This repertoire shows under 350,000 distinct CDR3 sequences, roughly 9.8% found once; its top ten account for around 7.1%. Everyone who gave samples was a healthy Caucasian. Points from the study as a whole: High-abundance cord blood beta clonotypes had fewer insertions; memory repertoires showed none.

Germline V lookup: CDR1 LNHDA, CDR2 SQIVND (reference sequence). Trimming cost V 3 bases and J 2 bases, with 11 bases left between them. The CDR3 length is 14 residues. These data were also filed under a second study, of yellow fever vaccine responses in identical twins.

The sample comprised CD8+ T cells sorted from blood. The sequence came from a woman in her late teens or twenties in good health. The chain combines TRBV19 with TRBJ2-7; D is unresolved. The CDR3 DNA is TGTGCCAGTAGTATCCGGCAGGCACCCTACGAGCAGTACTTC. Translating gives CASSIRQAPYEQYF.